The 26 T cell receptor beta chains below come from one sample, sequenced in a study of blood T cell repertoires in COVID-19. Using immunoSEQ multiplex PCR, the repertoire was profiled, and TCRdb retains in-frame clones only, with some absent. The data hold roughly 200,000 clones, with roughly 90% observed a single time. Sequencing was carried out using PBMCs or T cells enriched from blood (not recorded which). Source of these receptors: a woman in her thirties who had been exposed to COVID-19.

The chain carries TRBV27 and TRBJ1-2, with TRBD1 identical over 9 bases. This CDR3 is 14 amino acids long. J lost 4 bases, V lost 5 bases, and 5 bases had no gene match. Germline V gene lookup returns CDR1 MNHEY and CDR2 SMNVEV (reference sequence). The DNA for the CDR3 is TGTGCCAGCAGTGTACAGGGGGCTGGCTATGGCTACACCTTC. The encoded protein is CASSVQGAGYGYTF.

This chain uses TRBV27 with TRBJ1-3; D unresolved. This CDR3 has 17 residues. Germline loops: CDR1 MNHEY, CDR2 SMNVEV (reference sequence). V lost 5 bases to trimming and J lost 2 bases, with 19 bases between them. CDR3 loop: CASSPNVVGTTGNTIYF. The CDR3 region has the DNA TGTGCCAGCAGTCCCAATGTGGTGGGCACAACTGGAAACACCATATATTTT.

This chain connects TRBV7-9 to TRBJ2-1; D remains unclear. V was trimmed by 4 bases and J by 3 bases, leaving 7 bases between them. Germline CDR1 reads SEHNR; CDR2 reads FQNEAQ (reference sequence). The CDR3 consists of 13 residues. This CDR3 reads CASSSNSYNEQFF. The CDR3 region has the DNA TGTGCCAGCAGCTCCAACAGCTACAATGAGCAGTTCTTC.

A few counts support this clone. The gene calls are TRBV29-1 and TRBJ1-2, with TRBD1 matching over 9 bases. V trimming: 7 bases; J trimming: 7 bases; junction bases outside the gene matches: 10. CDR1 and CDR2 from the germline V gene are SQVTM and ANQGSEA. The CDR3 is made up of 13 amino acids. The CDR3 coding sequence is TGCAGCGCCCACCGGGACAGGGACGGTGGCTACACCTTC. Amino acids: CSAHRDRDGGYTF.

The chain uses TRBV9 and TRBJ2-2, with 8 positions matching TRBD1. Germline V gene lookup returns CDR1 SGDLS and CDR2 YYNGEE. With V trimmed by 4 bases and J by 1 base, 3 bases remained unmatched. The CDR3 contains 15 residues. CDR3 amino acids: CASSPTGVNTGELFF. The CDR3, as DNA: TGTGCCAGCAGCCCGACAGGGGTGAACACCGGGGAGCTGTTTTTT.

CDR3 region: CASSLGAEETQYF. The CDR3 nucleotides read TGTGCCAGCAGCTTAGGGGCTGAAGAGACCCAGTACTTC. The gene calls are TRBV11-2 and TRBJ2-5; D gene uncertain. Trimming pared 1 base from V and 3 bases from J, leaving 6 bases between. This CDR3 contains 13 residues. Germline V gives CDR1 SGHAT, CDR2 FQNNGV.

The rearrangement joins TRBV19 to TRBJ1-1; TRBD1 is a possible D gene (5 bases). Trimming cost V 7 bases and J 5 bases, with 14 bases left between them. In germline, CDR1 is LNHDA, CDR2 SQIVND (reference sequence). The CDR3 consists of 13 residues. CDR3 sequence: CASMERAGTEAFF. In DNA form, the CDR3 reads TGTGCCAGTATGGAAAGGGCAGGGACTGAAGCTTTCTTT.

The rearrangement joins TRBV24-1 to TRBJ2-1; 9 bases are a match to TRBD2. Trimming cost V 3 bases and J 8 bases; bases outside gene matches: 10. Germline V gene lookup returns CDR1 KGHDR and CDR2 SFDVKD. The CDR3 runs 16 residues. The CDR3 is CATSDNLGLARHEQFF. CDR3 in DNA: TGTGCCACCAGTGATAACTTGGGACTAGCAAGACATGAGCAGTTCTTC.

The chain uses TRBV10-2 and TRBJ2-7, with a tentative D call TRBD2 (6 bases). The V end lost 2 bases, the J end lost 5 bases, and 10 bases lay between the germline ends. Germline CDR1 reads WSHSY; CDR2 reads SAAADI. CDR3 length: 13 residues. The CDR3 DNA reads as TGCGCCAGCAGTGAGGGGGGGAACCACGAGCAGTACTTC. It encodes CASSEGGNHEQYF.

The V gene is TRBV9, the J gene TRBJ1-1; no firm D call. The V end was cut by 5 bases, the J end by 4 bases, with 12 bases between. The CDR3 runs to 13 residues. The V gene's germline CDR1 is SGDLS and CDR2 YYNGEE. The CDR3 reads CASSASGSTEAFF. The CDR3 DNA sequence: TGTGCCAGCAGTGCTAGCGGGAGCACTGAAGCTTTCTTT.

The chain joins TRBV11-2 to TRBJ2-1, with D perhaps TRBD2 (6 bases). V dropped 2 bases and J dropped 4 bases, with 12 bases sitting between them. CDR1 and CDR2 from the germline V gene are SGHAT and FQNNGV. The CDR3 consists of 15 residues. The CDR3 protein is CASSLMGGPYNEQFF. DNA of the CDR3: TGTGCCAGCAGCTTAATGGGGGGTCCGTACAATGAGCAGTTCTTC.

The gene calls are TRBV7-6 and TRBJ2-3, with TRBD2 as a possible D gene (6 bases). Germline values: CDR1 SGHVS, CDR2 FNYEAQ. The V end was cut by 5 bases, the J end by 8 bases, with 14 bases between. The CDR3 spans 13 residues. This CDR3 reads CASSLEGIGTQYF. In DNA form, the CDR3 reads TGTGCCAGCAGCCTGGAGGGCATAGGTACGCAGTATTTT.

The chain is built from TRBV24-1 and TRBJ2-1, with 11 positions matching TRBD2. From germline, CDR1 is KGHDR and CDR2 SFDVKD. With V trimmed by 6 bases and J by 3 bases, 3 bases remained unmatched. CDR3 length: 15 residues. CDR3 DNA: TGTGCCACCAGTCCTAGCGGGGGGAACTACAATGAGCAGTTCTTC. This codes for CATSPSGGNYNEQFF.

V gene TRBV29-1 combines with J gene TRBJ2-7; the D gene is possibly TRBD2 (5 bases). The CDR3 consists of 14 residues. With 6 bases removed from V and 0 bases from J, the gap between germline ends came to 15 bases. The V gene's germline CDR1 is SQVTM and CDR2 ANQGSEA. The CDR3 reads CSVGVRAASYEQYF. CDR3 nucleotides: TGCAGCGTGGGTGTGAGGGCGGCCTCCTACGAGCAGTACTTC.

The rearrangement uses TRBV30 and TRBJ1-2; unclear D gene. The CDR3 runs to 12 residues. The ends were cut back, 4 bases at V and 5 bases at J, with 11 bases in the middle. From germline, CDR1 is GTSNPN and CDR2 SVGIG (reference sequence). For the CDR3, the DNA is TGTGCCTGGACGGGTGAGGGATATGGCTACACCTTC. Its protein is CAWTGEGYGYTF.

The J gene is TRBJ2-1, the V gene TRBV5-5, with 8 positions matching TRBD2. The CDR3 spans 15 residues. The trim removed 0 bases at V and 10 bases at J, leaving 9 bases unmatched. The germline V gene has CDR1 SGHKS and CDR2 YYEKEE (reference sequence). The CDR3 region is CASSLAERGRREQFF. In DNA form, the CDR3 reads TGTGCCAGCAGCTTGGCCGAGCGGGGGAGACGGGAGCAGTTCTTC.

The chain links TRBV18 to TRBJ1-5; D is ambiguous. In germline, CDR1 is KGHSH, CDR2 LQKENI. Between the trimmed V and J ends, which lost 0 bases and 7 bases, there was a span of 7 bases. The CDR3 spans 13 residues. The CDR3 protein is CASSPPGGQPQHF. CDR3 coding DNA: TGTGCCAGCTCACCACCGGGAGGCCAGCCCCAGCATTTT.

This clone was observed a single time. This chain links TRBV5-1 with TRBJ1-4; TRBD1 might be the D (5 bases). The V end lost 1 base, the J end lost 8 bases, and 15 bases lay between the germline ends. Germline CDR1 reads SGHRS; CDR2 reads YFSETQ. The CDR3 covers 15 residues. The CDR3 region is CASSLKGTPSEKLFF. The CDR3 nucleotides are TGCGCCAGCAGCTTGAAGGGGACTCCGAGCGAAAAACTGTTTTTT.

The rearrangement links TRBV6-5 to TRBJ2-2; D remains ambiguous. Looked up from germline, CDR1 is MNHEY and CDR2 is SVGAGI. CDR3 length equals 13 residues. V was clipped by 3 bases and J by 5 bases, with 7 bases between them. This CDR3 is CASSYIVTGELFF. In DNA, the CDR3 is TGTGCCAGCAGTTATATCGTGACCGGGGAGCTGTTTTTT.

This chain links TRBV9 with TRBJ1-2; 7 positions agree with TRBD1. This CDR3 is 14 amino acids long. Germline V gene sequence: CDR1 SGDLS, CDR2 YYNGEE. The V gene end was trimmed by 5 bases and the J gene end by 1 base; junction bases not matched to a gene: 5. The CDR3 sequence is CASSGTANNYGYTF. CDR3 sequence (DNA): TGTGCCAGCAGTGGGACAGCCAATAACTATGGCTACACCTTC. Drawing the rest from reference TRBV9 and TRBJ1-2, the complete variable domain is DSGVTQTPKHLITATGQRVTLRCSPRSGDLSVYWYQQSLDQGLQFLIQYYNGEERAKGNILERFSAQQFPDLHSELNLSSLELGDSALYFCASSGTANNYGYTFGSGTRLTVV.

This chain uses TRBV5-1 with TRBJ1-1; the match to TRBD1 covers 8 bases. This CDR3 has 13 residues. CDR1 is SGHRS, CDR2 YFSETQ, per germline. After removal of 3 bases from V and 6 bases from J, the junction contained 4 bases not matched to a gene. The CDR3, as DNA: TGCGCCAGCAGCTCTCAGGGGGCCTCTGAAGCTTTCTTT. The encoded protein is CASSSQGASEAFF.

This clone was recorded a few times. The chain recombines TRBV19 with TRBJ1-5, with unresolved D. CDR3 size: 14 residues. The V end lost 4 bases, the J end lost 6 bases, and 13 bases lay between the germline ends. Germline CDR1 LNHDA, CDR2 SQIVND (reference sequence). The CDR3 here is CASSKEERIQPQHF. The CDR3 DNA sequence: TGTGCCAGTAGTAAAGAAGAGAGGATTCAGCCCCAGCATTTT. Using reference TRBV19 and TRBJ1-5 for the parts outside the CDR3, the full variable domain is DGGITQSPKYLFRKEGQNVTLSCEQNLNHDAMYWYRQDPGQGLRLIYYSQIVNDFQKGDIAEGYSVSREKKESFPLTVTSAQKNPTAFYLCASSKEERIQPQHFGDGTRLSIL.

This chain uses TRBV2 with TRBJ1-2, with D unresolved. The V gene lost 6 bases and the J gene lost 5 bases, with 7 bases spanning the gap. Germline CDR1 SNHLY, CDR2 FYNNEI. This CDR3 has 11 amino acids. The CDR3 sequence: CASRQVYGYTF. DNA of the CDR3: TGTGCCAGCAGGCAGGTTTATGGCTACACCTTC.

This chain connects TRBV18 to TRBJ2-7, with TRBD2 matching over 8 bases. Germline CDR1 is KGHSH and CDR2 is LQKENI. Trimming removed 0 bases from V and 0 bases from J; junction bases left unmatched: 1. The CDR3 consists of 15 residues. The CDR3 here is CASSPPSGVSYEQYF. CDR3 nucleotide sequence: TGTGCCAGCTCACCACCTAGCGGGGTCTCCTACGAGCAGTACTTC.

The chain couples TRBV11-3 to TRBJ2-3, with D tentatively TRBD2 (6 bases). Trimming shortened V by 1 base and J by 2 bases, and 13 bases separated the two germline ends. Germline V gene sequence: CDR1 SGHNT, CDR2 YENEEA. The length of the CDR3 is 16 residues. The CDR3 loop is CASSLGERTTTDTQYF. In DNA, the CDR3 is TGTGCCAGCAGCTTAGGGGAACGGACTACCACAGATACGCAGTATTTT.

This chain uses TRBV28 with TRBJ1-1; D call uncertain. Germline V gives CDR1 MDHEN, CDR2 SYDVKM. The CDR3 loop spans 19 amino acids. V lost 4 bases, J lost 0 bases, and 24 bases lay in between. The CDR3 is CASSSPMGQKNLMNTEAFF. The CDR3 DNA follows: TGTGCCAGCAGTTCCCCCATGGGCCAGAAGAACCTAATGAACACTGAAGCTTTCTTT.